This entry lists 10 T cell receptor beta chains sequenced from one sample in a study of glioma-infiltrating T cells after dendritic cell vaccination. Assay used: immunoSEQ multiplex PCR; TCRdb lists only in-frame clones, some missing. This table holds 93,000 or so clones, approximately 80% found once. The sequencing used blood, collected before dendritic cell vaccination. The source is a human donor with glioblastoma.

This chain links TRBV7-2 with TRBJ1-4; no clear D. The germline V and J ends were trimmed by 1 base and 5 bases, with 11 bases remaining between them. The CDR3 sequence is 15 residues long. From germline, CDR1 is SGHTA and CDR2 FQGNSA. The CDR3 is CASSLGLSENEKLFF. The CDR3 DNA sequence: TGTGCCAGCAGCTTAGGGTTGTCGGAGAATGAAAAACTGTTTTTT.

In DNA form, the CDR3 reads TGCAGCGTTGGACCCAGGGAGGAAGAGCAGTTCTTC. Translated: CSVGPREEEQFF. This chain connects TRBV29-1 to TRBJ2-1, with D possibly being TRBD2 (6 bases). The germline CDR1 and CDR2 sequences are SQVTM and ANQGSEA. The CDR3 length is 12 residues. The V end was cut by 4 bases, the J end by 10 bases, with 14 bases between.

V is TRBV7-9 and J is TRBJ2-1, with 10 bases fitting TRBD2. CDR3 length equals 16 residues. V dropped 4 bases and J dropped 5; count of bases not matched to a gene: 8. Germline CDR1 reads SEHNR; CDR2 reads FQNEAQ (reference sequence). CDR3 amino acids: CASSSVSGGFDNEQFF. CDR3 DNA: TGTGCCAGCAGCTCGGTTAGCGGGGGGTTTGACAATGAGCAGTTCTTC.

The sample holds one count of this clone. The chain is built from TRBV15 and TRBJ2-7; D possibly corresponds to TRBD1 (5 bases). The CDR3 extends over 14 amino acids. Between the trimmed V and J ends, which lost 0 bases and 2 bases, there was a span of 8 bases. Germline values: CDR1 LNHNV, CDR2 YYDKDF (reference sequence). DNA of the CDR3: TGTGCCACCAGCAGAGACAGGGTAACCTACGAGCAGTACTTC. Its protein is CATSRDRVTYEQYF. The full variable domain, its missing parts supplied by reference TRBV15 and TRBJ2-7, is DAMVIQNPRYQVTQFGKPVTLSCSQTLNHNVMYWYQQKSSQAPKLLFHYYDKDFNNEADTPDNFQSRRPNTSFCFLDIRSPGLGDTAMYLCATSRDRVTYEQYFGPGTRLTVT.

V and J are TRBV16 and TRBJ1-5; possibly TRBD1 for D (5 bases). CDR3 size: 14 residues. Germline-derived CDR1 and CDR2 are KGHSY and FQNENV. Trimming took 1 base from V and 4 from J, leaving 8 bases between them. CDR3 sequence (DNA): TGTGCCAGCAGCCAATGGCAGGGAAATCAGCCCCAGCATTTT. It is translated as CASSQWQGNQPQHF.

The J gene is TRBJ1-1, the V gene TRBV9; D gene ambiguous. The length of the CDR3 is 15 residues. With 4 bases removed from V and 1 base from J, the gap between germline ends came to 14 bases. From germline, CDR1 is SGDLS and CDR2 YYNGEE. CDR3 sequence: CASSLSPGWNTEAFF. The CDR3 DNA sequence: TGTGCCAGCAGCCTATCACCGGGTTGGAACACTGAAGCTTTCTTT.

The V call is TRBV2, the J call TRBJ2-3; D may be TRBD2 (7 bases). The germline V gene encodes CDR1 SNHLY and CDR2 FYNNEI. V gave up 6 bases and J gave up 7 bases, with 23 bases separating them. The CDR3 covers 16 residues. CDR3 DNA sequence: TGTGCCAGCAGGATGGAAGGGGGGGCCCTAAAGCATACGCAGTATTTT. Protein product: CASRMEGGALKHTQYF.

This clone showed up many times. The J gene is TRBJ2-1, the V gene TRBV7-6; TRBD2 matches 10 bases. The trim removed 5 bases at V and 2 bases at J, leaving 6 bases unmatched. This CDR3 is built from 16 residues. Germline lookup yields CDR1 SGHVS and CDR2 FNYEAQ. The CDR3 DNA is TGTGCCAGCAGCATTCAAACTAGCGGGGCCTACAATGAGCAGTTCTTC. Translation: CASSIQTSGAYNEQFF.

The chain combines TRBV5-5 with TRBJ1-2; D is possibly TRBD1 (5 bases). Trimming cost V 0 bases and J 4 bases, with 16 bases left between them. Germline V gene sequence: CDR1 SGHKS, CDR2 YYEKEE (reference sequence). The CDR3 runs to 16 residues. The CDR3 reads CASSLVKGNRFYGYTF. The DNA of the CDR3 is TGTGCCAGCAGCTTGGTGAAGGGGAACCGGTTCTATGGCTACACCTTC.

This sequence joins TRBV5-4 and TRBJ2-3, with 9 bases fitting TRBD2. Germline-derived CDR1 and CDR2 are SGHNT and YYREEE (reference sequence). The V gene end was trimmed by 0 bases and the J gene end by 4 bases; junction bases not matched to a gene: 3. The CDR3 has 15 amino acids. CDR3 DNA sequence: TGTGCCAGCAGCTTGGATGCGGGGGGGGCAGATACGCAGTATTTT. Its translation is CASSLDAGGADTQYF.